The subject of this entry is one T cell receptor beta chain. Its antigen is undetermined. Looked up from germline, CDR1 is MNHEY and CDR2 is SVGAGI. This CDR3 contains 12 residues. V lost 5 bases to trimming and J lost 12 bases; unmatched junction nucleotides: 6. Repertoires were generated with immunoSEQ multiplex PCR, while TCRdb's copy carries only in-frame clones and drops some. Of about 12,000 clones listed, less than 70% are singletons. The entry originates in a study of neoadjuvant anti-PD-1 for oral cavity cancer. Overall study results and limits: Treg/Th17 ratio rose with pretreatment blood and fell with post-treatment tumor TCRbeta clonality.

The chain joins TRBV6-5 to TRBJ2-7; 11 nucleotides line up with TRBD1. The sequence derives from a person between 40 and 85 years old with oral cavity squamous cell carcinoma. The input for sequencing was tumor tissue, taken before nivolumab (anti-PD-1) treatment. The CDR3 bases are TGTGCCAGCAGTCCGGGACAGGGGGTGACGTACTTC. This codes for CASSPGQGVTYF.